Shown below are 2 T cell receptor beta chains from a single sample sequenced in a study of Graves' ophthalmopathy and Graves' hyperthyroidism. RNA transcripts served as template for amplifying TCR beta CDR3 sequences. RT-PCR in the first round used HTBI primers; a second-round multiplex PCR followed. TCRdb reanalysed the multiplex PCR reads using MiXCR and keeps one entry per CDR3 protein. The sample shows 300,000 or so distinct CDR3 sequences, roughly a sixth of them seen only once. Source material: peripheral blood. All receptors come from an adult man with Graves' ophthalmopathy.

This clonotype was counted many times. The V gene is TRBV9, the J gene TRBJ2-2; TRBD2 matches 14 bases. Losses at the gene ends were 0 bases for V and 7 bases for J; bases not matched to a gene: 5. This CDR3 contains 17 residues. CDR1 and CDR2 (germline): SGDLS, YYNGEE. The CDR3 loop is CASSVVPGTSGGGELFF. As DNA, the CDR3 is TGTGCCAGCAGCGTAGTCCCGGGGACTAGCGGGGGCGGGGAGCTGTTTTTT.

This clonotype was seen many times. The rearrangement joins TRBV20-1 to TRBJ2-7; D is ambiguous. The CDR3 consists of 11 residues. Germline values: CDR1 DFQATT, CDR2 SNEGSKA (reference sequence). V was shortened by 1 base and J by 6 bases, with 7 bases between the two germline ends. In DNA, the CDR3 is TGCAGTGCTAGAGTCGGCGGCGAGCAGTACTTC. This encodes CSARVGGEQYF.